These 5 T cell receptor beta chains share one sample of origin, sequenced in a study of vaccination and CD4 T cells after COVID-19. Described treatment: approximately 9-day PBMC culture with coronavirus spike peptide pools or control peptides (ViraFEST assay). Their specific antigens are unknown. With the Oncomine TCR Beta short-read assay, DNA from cultured CD4+ T cells was sequenced. TCRdb processed the PCR reads anew with MiXCR; each CDR3 protein has one entry. This table holds some 13,000 distinct CDR3 sequences, approximately 58% found once. The specimen comprised CD4+ T cells from blood, cultured in vitro, sampled before SARS-CoV-2 vaccination. The source of these receptors is a human donor who had recovered from COVID-19.

The chain combines TRBV9 with TRBJ1-1, with TRBD1 matching 9 bases. The CDR3 extends over 16 amino acids. Trimming cost V 4 bases and J 0 bases; bases outside gene matches: 7. The germline V gene has CDR1 SGDLS and CDR2 YYNGEE. The CDR3 DNA is TGTGCCAGCAGCCCAGGAGGGACAGGGTTGAACACTGAAGCTTTCTTT. This gives the protein CASSPGGTGLNTEAFF. The variable domain in full, completed from reference TRBV9 and TRBJ1-1, reads DSGVTQTPKHLITATGQRVTLRCSPRSGDLSVYWYQQSLDQGLQFLIQYYNGEERAKGNILERFSAQQFPDLHSELNLSSLELGDSALYFCASSPGGTGLNTEAFFGQGTRLTVV.

The chain employs TRBV2 and TRBJ2-5; unclear D gene. CDR1 SNHLY and CDR2 FYNNEI come from the germline V gene. The V and J ends lost 4 bases and 1 base respectively, with 4 bases between them. The CDR3 is 12 amino acids. CDR3 in amino acids: CASSASQETQYF. The DNA of the CDR3 is TGTGCCAGCAGTGCCAGCCAAGAGACCCAGTACTTC.

The chain has TRBV6-1 and TRBJ2-3; D gene uncertain. V was trimmed by 6 bases and J by 2 bases, leaving 6 bases between them. The CDR3 is made up of 12 amino acids. Germline V gene lookup returns CDR1 MNHNS and CDR2 SASEGT. The CDR3 is CASRPLTDTQYF. Written as DNA, the CDR3 is TGTGCCAGCAGGCCGCTCACAGATACGCAGTATTTT.

This clonotype has more than one count but fewer than ten. The rearrangement links TRBV6-5 to TRBJ2-7; D remains ambiguous. V lost 3 bases and J 2 bases, leaving 11 bases between the germline ends. CDR3 length equals 14 residues. Per germline, CDR1 MNHEY and CDR2 SVGAGI. CDR3: CASSYSPSAYEQYF. The DNA for the CDR3 is TGTGCCAGCAGTTATTCCCCGTCTGCCTACGAGCAGTACTTC.

J is TRBJ2-7 and V is TRBV15, with 8 bases fitting TRBD2. The J segment lost 5 bases and the V segment lost 4 bases, leaving 13 bases of the junction unmatched. The CDR3 sequence is 16 residues long. Germline CDR1 LNHNV, CDR2 YYDKDF (reference sequence). CDR3 protein: CATSKSAGGRLDEQYF. The CDR3 DNA reads TGTGCCACCAGCAAGTCCGCTGGCGGGAGGCTCGACGAGCAGTACTTC.